What follows are 13 T cell receptor beta chains derived from one specimen sequenced in a study of regulatory T cells in long-lasting Graves disease. Library construction for TCR beta used iRepertoire HTBI primers and Arm-PCR of CDR3 regions. Via MiXCR, TCRdb re-called the multiplex PCR reads, giving one row per CDR3 protein. The table has 240,000 or so distinct CDR3 sequences, around 20% seen once. As to time point: newly diagnosed GD, antithyroid drugs for less than 3 months. From PBMCs, RNA was extracted and then used to make the TCR library. The specimen was peripheral blood mononuclear cells (PBMCs), collected at new diagnosis, from a patient treated with antithyroid drugs. These receptor sequences come from a female donor with Graves disease.

The V call is TRBV10-3, the J call TRBJ2-7; D may be TRBD2 (5 bases). The CDR3 has 13 amino acids. The V end lost 8 bases, the J end lost 0 bases, and 11 bases lay between the germline ends. The germline gives CDR1 ENHRY, CDR2 SYGVKD. The CDR3 is CAILGGSSYEQYF. As DNA, the CDR3 is TGTGCCATCCTTGGCGGGTCCTCCTACGAGCAGTACTTC.

CDR3 DNA: TGTGCCAGCAGTTACTCGATCGAAACCTACGAGCAGTACTTC. Its translation is CASSYSIETYEQYF. This sequence joins TRBV6-2 or TRBV6-3 and TRBJ2-7; D not certain. CDR3 length equals 14 residues. Deletions cut 0 bases from V and 2 bases from J, with 8 bases between. Germline CDR1 reads MNHEY; CDR2 reads SVGEGT.

The chain joins TRBV7-6 to TRBJ2-1, with 7 nucleotides matching TRBD2. The junction had 7 bases not matched to a gene; V was cut back by 4 bases and J by 4 bases. The CDR3 consists of 15 residues. Germline assignment: CDR1 SGHVS and CDR2 FNYEAQ. CDR3 sequence reads: CASSSSSSGYNEQFF. CDR3 DNA: TGTGCCAGCAGCTCCTCTTCTAGCGGATACAATGAGCAGTTCTTC.

This clonotype was detected ten times or more. V gene TRBV7-9 combines with J gene TRBJ2-1; D is uncertain. The CDR3 consists of 16 residues. V was cut by 1 base and J by 4 bases, with 14 bases left in between. Germline V gene sequence: CDR1 SEHNR, CDR2 FQNEAQ (reference sequence). The CDR3 protein is CASSLVGLVLYNEQFF. Here the CDR3 DNA reads TGTGCCAGCAGCTTAGTAGGGCTGGTACTATACAATGAGCAGTTCTTC. Full variable domain (rest looked up from reference TRBV7-9 and TRBJ2-1): DTGVSQNPRHKITKRGQNVTFRCDPISEHNRLYWYRQTLGQGPEFLTYFQNEAQLEKSRLLSDRFSAERPKGSFSTLEIQRTEQGDSAMYLCASSLVGLVLYNEQFFGPGTRLTVL.

This clonotype was counted at least ten times. This chain joins TRBV6-1 and TRBJ2-5; 10 bases map to TRBD2. The CDR3 totals 15 residues. Germline V gene data show CDR1 as MNHNS and CDR2 as SASEGT. With V trimmed by 5 bases and J by 4 bases, 7 bases remained unmatched. CDR3 coding DNA: TGTGCCAGCAGTCCAATTAGGACTAGCGGAGAGACCCAGTACTTC. It yields the protein CASSPIRTSGETQYF.

V gene TRBV5-1 combines with J gene TRBJ2-1, with TRBD2 identical over 9 bases. The V and J ends lost 0 bases and 7 bases, in that order; junction bases with no gene match: 5. The CDR3 sequence is 15 residues long. Looked up from germline, CDR1 is SGHRS and CDR2 is YFSETQ. The CDR3 loop reads CASSLGLAGSNEQFF. The DNA for the CDR3 is TGCGCCAGCAGCTTGGGGCTAGCGGGGTCTAATGAGCAGTTCTTC.

This clonotype has more than one count but fewer than ten. The chain is built from TRBV4-1 and TRBJ2-1; 12 bases are shared with TRBD2. The CDR3 has 17 amino acids. The ends lost 3 bases at V and 2 bases at J; junction bases unmatched: 5. In germline, CDR1 is MGHRA, CDR2 YSYEKL. The CDR3, as DNA: TGCGCCAGCAGCCATGCTAGCGGGAGGGGGACCTACAATGAGCAGTTCTTC. Its protein is CASSHASGRGTYNEQFF.

Many counts were recorded for this clonotype. The rearrangement uses TRBV5-1 and TRBJ2-3, with 8 bases aligning to TRBD1. This CDR3 region has 14 residues. The germline gives CDR1 SGHRS, CDR2 YFSETQ. The V segment lost 4 bases and the J segment 2 bases; nucleotides outside the gene matches: 3. This CDR3 reads CASSRQGITDTQYF. The DNA of the CDR3 is TGCGCCAGCAGCCGACAGGGGATCACAGATACGCAGTATTTT.

The chain recombines TRBV24-1 with TRBJ2-2; D could derive from TRBD1 or TRBD2 (5 bases each). V lost 9 bases, J lost 2 bases, and 15 bases lay in between. The CDR3 contains 15 residues. CDR1 and CDR2 (germline): KGHDR, SFDVKD. DNA for the CDR3: TGTGCCACCTGTCCGGGACCCAGTAACACCGGGGAGCTGTTTTTT. Translating gives CATCPGPSNTGELFF.

This clonotype has at least ten counts. The V call is TRBV5-4, the J call TRBJ2-1; 7 positions match TRBD1. The CDR3 sequence is 15 residues long. Trimming took 4 bases from V and 7 from J; bases not matched to a gene: 11. Per germline, CDR1 SGHNT and CDR2 YYREEE (reference sequence). Here the CDR3 reads CASSPPDRVVNEQFF. DNA of the CDR3: TGTGCCAGCAGCCCCCCCGACAGGGTGGTAAATGAGCAGTTCTTC. The full variable domain, completed using reference TRBV5-4 and TRBJ2-1, is ETGVTQSPTHLIKTRGQQVTLRCSSQSGHNTVSWYQQALGQGPQFIFQYYREEENGRGNFPPRFSGLQFPNYSSELNVNALELDDSALYLCASSPPDRVVNEQFFGPGTRLTVL.

The V call is TRBV9, the J call TRBJ1-1; weak D call: TRBD1 (5 bases). Trimming left V 4 bases short and J 4 bases short, with 17 bases between. In germline, CDR1 is SGDLS, CDR2 YYNGEE. The CDR3 is 15 amino acids. The CDR3 protein is CASSTGLGVGTEAFF. CDR3 nucleotides: TGTGCCAGCAGCACCGGGTTGGGGGTCGGCACTGAAGCTTTCTTT.

There are many counts of this clonotype. The chain carries TRBV11-3 and TRBJ2-7; no clear D gene. V was cut by 5 bases and J by 5 bases, with 10 bases left in between. In germline, CDR1 is SGHNT, CDR2 YENEEA. The CDR3 loop spans 12 amino acids. The CDR3 DNA is TGTGCCAGCAGCCCGCAAGGGCACGAGCAGTACTTC. Protein product: CASSPQGHEQYF.

This clonotype was counted at least ten times. This chain's CDR3 is CASNTGSYNEQFF. CDR3 coding DNA: TGTGCCAGCAATACCGGCTCCTACAATGAGCAGTTCTTC. The genes are TRBV27 and TRBJ2-1; D remains ambiguous. Trimming took 7 bases from V and 0 from J, leaving 7 bases between them. CDR1 and CDR2 (germline): MNHEY, SMNVEV (reference sequence). The CDR3 is made up of 13 amino acids.